These T cell receptor beta chains were read from a single sample in a study of radiotherapy plus CTLA-4 blockade in lung cancer. Measured with immunoSEQ multiplex PCR; TCRdb has only the in-frame clones, and not every one. The data hold about 15,000 clones, with approximately 72% observed a single time. The sequencing used peripheral blood, collected from a patient treated with radiotherapy plus ipilimumab. The receptors originated from a human donor with non-small cell lung cancer whose response to radiotherapy plus ipilimumab could not be evaluated. CDR3s include the opening cysteine and the closing phenylalanine or tryptophan. D genes are given only for firm matches. Some rows have no size entry. The others give once, few or many, or a class for an expanded clone.

clone_size	v_call	d_call	j_call	cdr3_nt	cdr3_aa
.	TRBV4-1	TRBD1	TRBJ1-2	TGCGCCAGCAGCCAAGTCGAAAAAACAGGGGGCTATGGCTACACCTTC	CASSQVEKTGGYGYTF
once	TRBV5-4	TRBD1	TRBJ2-3	TGTGCCAGCAGCCCCGGGACAGAGGGCACAGATACGCAGTATTTT	CASSPGTEGTDTQYF
few	TRBV19	TRBD2	TRBJ2-5	TGTGCCAGTAGTCCCGTCGAGCGGGGGGGACGGTTGGAGACCCAGTACTTC	CASSPVERGGRLETQYF
.	TRBV7-2	TRBD1	TRBJ2-7	TGTGCCAGCAGCTCCTCGGGACAGGGGATGGACGAGCAGTACTTC	CASSSSGQGMDEQYF
.	TRBV29-1	TRBD1	TRBJ1-2	TGCAGCGTTGCAGACCACCCGGGACAGAACTATGGCTACACCTTC	CSVADHPGQNYGYTF
few	TRBV7-3	TRBD2	TRBJ2-3	TGTGCCAGCAGCTTAACTAGCGGGGGGTCAGATACGCAGTATTTT	CASSLTSGGSDTQYF
.	TRBV5-1	.	TRBJ2-2	TGCGCCAGCAGCGCGGGACGAGGGGAATCCGGGGAGCTGTTTTTT	CASSAGRGESGELFF
.	TRBV6-1	.	TRBJ1-5	TGTGCCAGCAGTCCCCCAGGGGACGGTCAGCCCCAGCATTTT	CASSPPGDGQPQHF
.	TRBV6-1	TRBD2	TRBJ2-7	TGTGCCAGCAGGGAGCTAGCGGGGGGGACCTACGAGCAGTACTTC	CASRELAGGTYEQYF
few	TRBV5-1	.	TRBJ1-3	TGCGCCAGCAGCTTGGACGCAGCTGGAAACACCATATATTTT	CASSLDAAGNTIYF
.	TRBV9	TRBD2	TRBJ2-2	TGTGCCAGCAGCGTAGGACTAGCGGGGGGCCACACCGGGGAGCTGTTTTTT	CASSVGLAGGHTGELFF
medium-sized	TRBV19	.	TRBJ1-1	TGTGCCAGTACCAAGGGAGGCAGTAGGAACACTGAAGCTTTCTTT	CASTKGGSRNTEAFF
once	TRBV30	.	TRBJ2-5	TGTGCCTGGAGTGTACTTGGGCTCCCGAAGGAGACCCAGTACTTC	CAWSVLGLPKETQYF
.	TRBV9	TRBD1	TRBJ2-2	TGTGCCAGCAGCGTTCTACAGGGGGCTAACACCGGGGAGCTGTTTTTT	CASSVLQGANTGELFF
few	TRBV6-5	.	TRBJ1-6	TGTGCCAGCAGTTACTCGAGAGTTCCAACTAATTCACCCCTCCACTTT	CASSYSRVPTNSPLHF
.	TRBV19	TRBD1	TRBJ1-2	TGTGCCAGTAGTATGGAGGGGGCGCATAACTATGGCTACACCTTC	CASSMEGAHNYGYTF
.	TRBV7-8	.	TRBJ2-5	TGTGCCAGCAGCGTTAGCCGACAGGCCGGGGAGACCCAGTACTTC	CASSVSRQAGETQYF
.	TRBV9	.	TRBJ2-2	TGTGCCAGCAGCGTAGATAACAGGGACACCGGGGAGCTGTTTTTT	CASSVDNRDTGELFF
once	TRBV6-5	TRBD2	TRBJ2-2	TGTGCCAGCAGGGGACTAGATCGTTCCGGGGAGCTGTTTTTT	CASRGLDRSGELFF
.	TRBV6-5	TRBD1	TRBJ1-2	TGTGCCAGCAGTTACCGGACAGGGAGGAGCTACACCTTC	CASSYRTGRSYTF
once	TRBV27	.	TRBJ1-1	TGTGCCAGCAGTTTAGGGGGGGATGGGCGGACTGAAGCTTTCTTT	CASSLGGDGRTEAFF
once	TRBV5-1	.	TRBJ1-2	TGCGCCAGCAGCCAGACTACCTCAGGACAGAACTATGGCTACACCTTC	CASSQTTSGQNYGYTF